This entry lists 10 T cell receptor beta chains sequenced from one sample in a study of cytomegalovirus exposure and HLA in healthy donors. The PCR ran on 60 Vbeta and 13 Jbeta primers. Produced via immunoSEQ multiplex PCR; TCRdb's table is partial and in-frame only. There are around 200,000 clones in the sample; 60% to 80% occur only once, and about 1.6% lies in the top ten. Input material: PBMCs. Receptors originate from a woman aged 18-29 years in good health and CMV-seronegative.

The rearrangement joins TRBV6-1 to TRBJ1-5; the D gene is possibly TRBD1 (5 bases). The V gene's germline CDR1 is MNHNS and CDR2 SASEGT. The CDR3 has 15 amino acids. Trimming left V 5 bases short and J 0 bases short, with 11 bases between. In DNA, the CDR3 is TGTGCCAGCAGTTCTCAGGACAATAGCAATCAGCCCCAGCATTTT. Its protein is CASSSQDNSNQPQHF.

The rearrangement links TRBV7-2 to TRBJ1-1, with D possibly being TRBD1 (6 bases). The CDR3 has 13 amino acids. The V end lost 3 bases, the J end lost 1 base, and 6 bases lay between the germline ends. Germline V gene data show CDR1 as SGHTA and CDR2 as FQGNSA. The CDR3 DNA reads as TGTGCCAGCAGCTTGGGACAGAACACTGAAGCTTTCTTT. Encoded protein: CASSLGQNTEAFF.

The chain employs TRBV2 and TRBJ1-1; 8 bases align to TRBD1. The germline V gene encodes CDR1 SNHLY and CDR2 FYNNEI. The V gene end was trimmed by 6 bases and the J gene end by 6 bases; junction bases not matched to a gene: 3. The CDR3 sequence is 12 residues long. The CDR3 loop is CASRAGGSEAFF. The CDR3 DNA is TGTGCCAGCAGGGCAGGGGGCTCTGAAGCTTTCTTT.

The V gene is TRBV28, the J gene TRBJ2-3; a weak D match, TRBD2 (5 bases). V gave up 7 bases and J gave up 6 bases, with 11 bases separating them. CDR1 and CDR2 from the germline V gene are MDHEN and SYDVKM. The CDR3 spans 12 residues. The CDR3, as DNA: TGTGCCAGCAATACAAGGAGGGATACGCAGTATTTT. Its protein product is CASNTRRDTQYF.

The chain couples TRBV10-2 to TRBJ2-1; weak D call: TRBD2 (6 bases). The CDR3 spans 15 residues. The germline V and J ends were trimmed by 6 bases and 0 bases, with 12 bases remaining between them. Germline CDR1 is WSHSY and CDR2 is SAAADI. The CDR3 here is CASSTGESSYNEQFF. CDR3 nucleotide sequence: TGCGCCAGCAGCACGGGGGAAAGCTCCTACAATGAGCAGTTCTTC.

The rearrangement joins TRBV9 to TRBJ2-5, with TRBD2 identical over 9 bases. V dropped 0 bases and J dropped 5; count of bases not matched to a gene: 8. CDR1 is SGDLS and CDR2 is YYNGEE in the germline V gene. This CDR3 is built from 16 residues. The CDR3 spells CASSVGISGGVETQYF. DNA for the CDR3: TGTGCCAGCAGCGTAGGGATTAGCGGGGGAGTGGAGACCCAGTACTTC.

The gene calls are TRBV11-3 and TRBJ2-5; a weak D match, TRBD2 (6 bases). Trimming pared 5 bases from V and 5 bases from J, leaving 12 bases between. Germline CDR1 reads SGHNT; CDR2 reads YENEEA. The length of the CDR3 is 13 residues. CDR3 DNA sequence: TGTGCCAGCAGCCCGGAGGGCCGCGAGACCCAGTACTTC. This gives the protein CASSPEGRETQYF.

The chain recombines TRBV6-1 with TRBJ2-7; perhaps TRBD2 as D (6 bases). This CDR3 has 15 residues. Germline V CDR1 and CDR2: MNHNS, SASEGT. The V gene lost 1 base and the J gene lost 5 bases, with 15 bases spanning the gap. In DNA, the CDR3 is TGTGCCAGCAGTGAAGGGATCGGCAGGGAGGACGAGCAGTACTTC. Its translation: CASSEGIGREDEQYF.

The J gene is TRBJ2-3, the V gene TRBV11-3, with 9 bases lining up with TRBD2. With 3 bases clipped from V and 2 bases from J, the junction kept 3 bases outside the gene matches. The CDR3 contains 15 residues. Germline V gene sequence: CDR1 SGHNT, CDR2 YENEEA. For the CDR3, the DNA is TGTGCCAGCAGCTTTGGGACTAGCCCCACAGATACGCAGTATTTT. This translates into CASSFGTSPTDTQYF.

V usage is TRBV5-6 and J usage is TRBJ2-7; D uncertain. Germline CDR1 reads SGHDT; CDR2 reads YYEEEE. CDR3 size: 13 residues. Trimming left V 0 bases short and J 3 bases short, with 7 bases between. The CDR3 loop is CASSLGHFYEQYF. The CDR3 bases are TGTGCCAGCAGCTTGGGACATTTCTACGAGCAGTACTTC.